These 27 T cell receptor beta chains originate from one sample sequenced in a study of T-cell memory formation after mild COVID-19. TCRdb used MiXCR to reprocess the 5' RACE reads, holding one entry per CDR3 protein. Here the sample spans 550,000 to 600,000 distinct CDR3 sequences, around 16% being singletons. Sequences were obtained from PBMCs or a T cell subset sorted from them (not recorded which). Source of these receptors: an adult woman who had mild COVID-19 (a few samples of this study predate the infection). Cell type and time point are not known.

This clonotype was seen more than once but under ten times. The chain carries TRBV12-3 or TRBV12-4 and TRBJ1-2; 8 positions match TRBD1. Trimming removed 4 bases from V and 8 bases from J; junction bases left unmatched: 3. CDR3 length equals 12 residues. CDR3 DNA: TGTGCCAGCAGTTGGACAGGGAGCGGCTACACCTTC. Its protein product is CASSWTGSGYTF.

The CDR3 protein is CASSRAFPAPGQKNTEAFF. The CDR3 DNA follows: TGTGCCAGCTCACGTGCTTTTCCGGCTCCGGGACAGAAGAACACTGAAGCTTTCTTT. This chain connects TRBV18 to TRBJ1-1; TRBD1 matches 7 bases. This CDR3 has 19 amino acids. The trim removed 4 bases at V and 1 base at J, leaving 18 bases unmatched. The V gene's germline CDR1 is KGHSH and CDR2 LQKENI.

This clonotype showed up just a few times. V usage is TRBV7-9 and J usage is TRBJ1-1; possible D gene TRBD1, 5 bases. The CDR3 sequence is 18 residues long. V dropped 2 bases and J dropped 1 base, with 20 bases sitting between them. Germline CDR1 SEHNR, CDR2 FQNEAQ (reference sequence). The CDR3 loop is CASSLLPSRDGENTEAFF. In DNA form, the CDR3 reads TGTGCCAGCAGCTTACTACCCTCCAGGGATGGAGAGAACACTGAAGCTTTCTTT. The complete variable domain, with remaining parts taken from reference TRBV7-9 and TRBJ1-1, reads DTGVSQNPRHKITKRGQNVTFRCDPISEHNRLYWYRQTLGQGPEFLTYFQNEAQLEKSRLLSDRFSAERPKGSFSTLEIQRTEQGDSAMYLCASSLLPSRDGENTEAFFGQGTRLTVV.

The CDR3 spells CASSPGTSDEQFF. The CDR3 DNA reads TGTGCCAGCAGCCCGGGGACTAGCGATGAGCAGTTCTTC. The chain combines TRBV7-6 with TRBJ2-1, with 10 bases fitting TRBD2. This CDR3 is built from 13 residues. J gave up 8 bases and V 5 bases, and 3 bases lay outside the gene matches. The germline CDR1 and CDR2 sequences are SGHVS and FNYEAQ.

The V call is TRBV15, the J call TRBJ1-1, with D uncertain. The germline gives CDR1 LNHNV, CDR2 YYDKDF (reference sequence). CDR3 size: 18 residues. V dropped 0 bases and J dropped 1 base, with 18 bases sitting between them. The CDR3 reads CATSRDLGPGVGNTEAFF. CDR3 bases: TGTGCCACCAGCAGAGACCTTGGGCCCGGAGTCGGGAACACTGAAGCTTTCTTT. The full variable domain, in which reference TRBV15 and TRBJ1-1 provide the parts outside the CDR3, is DAMVIQNPRYQVTQFGKPVTLSCSQTLNHNVMYWYQQKSSQAPKLLFHYYDKDFNNEADTPDNFQSRRPNTSFCFLDIRSPGLGDTAMYLCATSRDLGPGVGNTEAFFGQGTRLTVV.

This clonotype turned up a few times. The rearrangement links TRBV28 to TRBJ2-1, with 8 nucleotides matching TRBD2. The CDR3 is 16 residues long. Trimming at V came to 5 bases and at J to 0 bases, leaving 6 bases not matched to a gene. Germline CDR1 is MDHEN and CDR2 is SYDVKM. Here the CDR3 reads CASSKLAVNSYNEQFF. The CDR3 nucleotides read TGTGCCAGCAGTAAACTAGCGGTAAACTCCTACAATGAGCAGTTCTTC.

The V and J genes are TRBV21-1 and TRBJ2-2; the D segment call TRBD2 is taken from the table without a DNA check. TRBV21-1 is shown as a pseudogene. The CDR3 sequence is 17 residues long. CDR3 DNA: TGTGCCAGCAGCCAAGTGCGGGGGGGGTCCTCCGTCGGGGAGCTGTTTTTT. The encoded protein is CASSQVRGGSSVGELFF.

The chain couples TRBV21-1 to TRBJ1-5; the table's D call of TRBD1 was not tested on the DNA. TRBV21-1 is marked as a pseudogene. The CDR3 spans 16 residues. CDR3 sequence: CASSTSGGRGNQPQHF. The DNA of the CDR3 is TGTGCCAGCAGCACCAGTGGGGGCCGCGGCAATCAGCCCCAGCATTTT.

The gene calls are TRBV5-1 and TRBJ1-2; 10 nucleotides line up with TRBD1. J lost 2 bases, V lost 3 bases, and 10 bases had no gene match. CDR3 length: 17 residues. The germline V gene encodes CDR1 SGHRS and CDR2 YFSETQ. CDR3 sequence reads: CASSWDPPGQGNYGYTF. In DNA, the CDR3 is TGCGCCAGCAGCTGGGACCCCCCGGGACAGGGGAACTATGGCTACACCTTC.

The genes are TRBV12-3 or TRBV12-4 and TRBJ2-1; TRBD2 aligns across 9 bases. Trimming cost V 3 bases and J 4 bases; bases outside gene matches: 7. The CDR3 is made up of 16 amino acids. The CDR3 DNA sequence: TGTGCCAGCAGTTTGGTAGCGGGGGTGGTATACAATGAGCAGTTCTTC. Translating gives CASSLVAGVVYNEQFF.

V gene TRBV7-9 combines with J gene TRBJ2-3; no clear D. There are 16 residues in the CDR3. CDR1 is SEHNR and CDR2 is FQNEAQ in the germline V gene (reference sequence). With 2 bases removed from V and 3 bases from J, the gap between germline ends came to 15 bases. The chain's CDR3 is CASSLMGRQPTDTQYF. The CDR3 nucleotides read TGTGCCAGCAGCTTAATGGGAAGACAACCAACAGATACGCAGTATTTT. The variable domain in full, completed from reference TRBV7-9 and TRBJ2-3, reads DTGVSQNPRHKITKRGQNVTFRCDPISEHNRLYWYRQTLGQGPEFLTYFQNEAQLEKSRLLSDRFSAERPKGSFSTLEIQRTEQGDSAMYLCASSLMGRQPTDTQYFGPGTRLTVL.

This clonotype was observed a handful of times. The chain combines TRBV7-2 with TRBJ2-3; 16 bases match TRBD2. This CDR3 region has 18 residues. J gave up 2 bases and V 1 base, and 3 bases lay outside the gene matches. Germline V gene sequence: CDR1 SGHTA, CDR2 FQGNSA. The CDR3 sequence: CASSLGGLAGGLTDTQYF. For the CDR3, the DNA is TGTGCCAGCAGCTTAGGGGGACTAGCGGGAGGGCTCACAGATACGCAGTATTTT.

The table lists this clonotype with a few counts. The chain links TRBV20-1 to TRBJ2-3; 9 bases align to TRBD1. CDR1 is DFQATT, CDR2 SNEGSKA, per germline (reference sequence). The CDR3 length is 14 residues. J lost 3 bases, V lost 3 bases, and 4 bases had no gene match. DNA for the CDR3: TGCAGTGCTAGTCGCGGGACAGGGACAGATACGCAGTATTTT. Translation: CSASRGTGTDTQYF.

This clonotype occurred a few times. CDR3 region: CASSPISRGFGNTGELFF. The DNA of the CDR3 is TGTGCCAGCTCACCAATCTCCAGGGGCTTTGGGAACACCGGGGAGCTGTTTTTT. V and J are TRBV18 and TRBJ2-2, with D possibly being TRBD1 (6 bases). V lost 2 bases to trimming and J lost 1 base, with 17 bases between them. Per germline, CDR1 KGHSH and CDR2 LQKENI. The CDR3 is 18 residues long. The full variable domain, rest sourced from reference TRBV18 and TRBJ2-2, is NAGVMQNPRHLVRRRGQEARLRCSPMKGHSHVYWYRQLPEEGLKFMVYLQKENIIDESGMPKERFSAEFPKEGPSILRIQQVVRGDSAAYFCASSPISRGFGNTGELFFGEGSRLTVL.

For this clonotype: The junction differs from germline at one of its ends, possibly a read error. The chain carries TRBV7-2 and TRBJ2-7; the D call may be TRBD1 or TRBD2 (5 bases each). CDR3 length equals 14 residues. Germline assignment: CDR1 SGHTA and CDR2 FQGNSA. The CDR3 spells CASSSRDPSKELYF. CDR3 in DNA: TGTGCCAGCAGCTCCCGGGACCCGAGCAAGGAGCTGTACTTC. Based on the CDR3 plus reference TRBV7-2 and TRBJ2-7, the full variable domain is GAGVSQSPSNKVTEKGKDVELRCDPISGHTALYWYRQSLGQGLEFLIYFQGNSAPDKSGLPSDRFSAERTGGSVSTLTIQRTQQEDSAVYLCASSSRDPSKELYFGPGTRLTVT.

This clonotype has a handful of counts. This chain links TRBV9 with TRBJ2-7; 10 bases agree with TRBD1. This CDR3 comprises 14 residues. V shed 2 bases and J 5 bases; nucleotides not matched to a gene: 4. CDR1 and CDR2 from the germline V gene are SGDLS and YYNGEE. The CDR3 sequence is CASSVLGTGDEQYF. In nucleotides, the CDR3 is TGTGCCAGCAGCGTTCTAGGGACAGGGGACGAGCAGTACTTC.

This sequence joins TRBV5-1 and TRBJ1-1; 9 bases align to TRBD1. The CDR3 covers 13 residues. Germline V gene sequence: CDR1 SGHRS, CDR2 YFSETQ. Trimming cost V 7 bases and J 4 bases; bases outside gene matches: 5. The CDR3 DNA follows: TGCGCCAGCGGACAGGGGATAGGCACTGAAGCTTTCTTT. Translated, it gives CASGQGIGTEAFF.

This clonotype was seen repeatedly, ten times or more. The V and J genes are TRBV20-1 and TRBJ2-7; D could derive from TRBD1 or TRBD2 (5 bases each). The CDR3 has 14 amino acids. V lost 3 bases and J 6 bases, leaving 18 bases between the germline ends. Germline assignment: CDR1 DFQATT and CDR2 SNEGSKA (reference sequence). The CDR3 loop is CSASMWHGTLEQYF. Here the CDR3 DNA reads TGCAGTGCTAGCATGTGGCATGGGACCCTCGAGCAGTACTTC.

This clonotype was found many times. The genes are TRBV10-3 and TRBJ2-3; 10 nucleotides match TRBD2. Trimming removed 10 bases from V and 6 bases from J; junction bases left unmatched: 10. The CDR3 totals 14 residues. CDR1 is ENHRY and CDR2 is SYGVKD in the germline V gene. In DNA, the CDR3 is TGTGCCACCCTCAGCGGGGGGGCCGGGGATACGCAGTATTTT. Its translation: CATLSGGAGDTQYF.

The chain carries TRBV11-2 and TRBJ2-7; 9 nucleotides agree with TRBD1. CDR1 and CDR2 from the germline V gene are SGHAT and FQNNGV. The CDR3 totals 15 residues. Trimming cost V 6 bases and J 5 bases; bases outside gene matches: 11. In nucleotides, the CDR3 is TGTGCCAGCAGTCGCAACCGGGACAGGGTTAACGAGCAGTACTTC. Protein sequence: CASSRNRDRVNEQYF. The full variable domain, rest sourced from reference TRBV11-2 and TRBJ2-7, is EAGVAQSPRYKIIEKRQSVAFWCNPISGHATLYWYQQILGQGPKLLIQFQNNGVVDDSQLPKDRFSAERLKGVDSTLKIQPAKLEDSAVYLCASSRNRDRVNEQYFGPGTRLTVT.

This clonotype was seen a few times. The chain links TRBV6-5 to TRBJ2-2, with TRBD1 matching 8 bases. V shed 11 bases and J 6 bases; nucleotides not matched to a gene: 14. The V gene's germline CDR1 is MNHEY and CDR2 SVGAGI. This CDR3 region has 15 residues. The CDR3 is CAGPPGQGESGELFF. CDR3 DNA: TGTGCCGGACCCCCTGGACAGGGAGAATCCGGGGAGCTGTTTTTT.

The chain links TRBV23-1 to TRBJ1-4, with no clear D. TRBV23-1 is filed as an ORF, its function uncertain. The CDR3 has 11 residues. The germline V and J ends were trimmed by 4 bases and 10 bases, with 7 bases remaining between them. The CDR3 spells CASSPRTKLFF. The CDR3 region has the DNA TGCGCCAGCAGTCCAAGGACAAAACTGTTTTTT.

This clonotype was counted many times. The rearrangement links TRBV10-3 to TRBJ2-1; TRBD2 aligns across 11 bases. The V segment lost 3 bases and the J segment 0 bases; nucleotides outside the gene matches: 4. This CDR3 has 17 amino acids. Germline V CDR1 and CDR2: ENHRY, SYGVKD. CDR3 DNA: TGTGCCATCAGTGAAGGGACTAGCGGCGTCTCCTACAATGAGCAGTTCTTC. This gives the protein CAISEGTSGVSYNEQFF.

This clonotype was seen repeatedly, ten times or more. This sequence joins TRBV5-1 and TRBJ2-3; 10 nucleotides line up with TRBD1. V lost 0 bases and J lost 4; bases outside the gene matches: 2. CDR3 length: 15 amino acids. CDR1 and CDR2 from the germline V gene are SGHRS and YFSETQ. CDR3 protein: CASSLVGQGADTQYF. CDR3 nucleotide sequence: TGCGCCAGCAGCTTGGTAGGACAGGGGGCAGATACGCAGTATTTT.

This clonotype was counted a few times. The V call is TRBV10-3, the J call TRBJ2-3; TRBD2 aligns across 7 bases. V lost 11 bases, J lost 5 bases, and 10 bases stayed unmatched. Per the germline V gene, CDR1 is ENHRY and CDR2 is SYGVKD. The CDR3 spans 13 residues. CDR3: CAPPTGGLDTQYF. DNA of the CDR3: TGTGCCCCCCCAACGGGAGGATTAGATACGCAGTATTTT.

This chain links TRBV19 with TRBJ2-7; possibly TRBD1 for D (6 bases). In germline, CDR1 is LNHDA, CDR2 SQIVND (reference sequence). CDR3 length: 14 residues. Trimming took off 6 bases at V and 1 base at J, with 13 bases between the two ends. The CDR3 nucleotides are TGTGCCAGTAGCGCTCCAGGGGAATCCTACGAGCAGTACTTC. Protein sequence: CASSAPGESYEQYF.

The chain recombines TRBV12-3 or TRBV12-4 with TRBJ1-6; 9 bases are shared with TRBD1. The CDR3 has 14 residues. V was clipped by 6 bases and J by 9 bases; unmatched bases: 6. The DNA for the CDR3 is TGTGCCAGCAGCTTTGGGACAGGGAGTTCACCCCTCCACTTT. Its translation: CASSFGTGSSPLHF.